The 24 T cell receptor beta chains below come from one sample, sequenced in a study of response to subunit inactivated influenza vaccine. TCRdb ran MiXCR on the RT-PCR reads and lists one entry per CDR3 protein. The sample has some 640,000 distinct CDR3 sequences; approximately 15% are singletons. The input for sequencing was PBMCs from blood, taken 14 days before vaccination. The receptors stem from a man aged 50 to 59 who received an inactivated influenza vaccine.

This clonotype showed up just a few times. The V gene is TRBV6-1, the J gene TRBJ1-6; D is ambiguous. The CDR3 is 15 residues long. The V end was cut by 7 bases, the J end by 7 bases, with 17 bases between. CDR1 and CDR2 from the germline V gene are MNHNS and SASEGT. The CDR3 region has the DNA TGTGCCAGCACCGCGGGCGCGCTGAGGAATTCACCCCTCCACTTT. Amino acid sequence: CASTAGALRNSPLHF.

The rearrangement uses TRBV7-9 and TRBJ2-5; 7 bases align to TRBD2. This CDR3 is 14 amino acids long. V shed 3 bases and J 4 bases; nucleotides not matched to a gene: 5. Germline CDR1 reads SEHNR; CDR2 reads FQNEAQ (reference sequence). DNA for the CDR3: TGTGCCAGCAGCTTCGGCGGGAGACGAGAGACCCAGTACTTC. Amino acid sequence: CASSFGGRRETQYF.

The rearrangement joins TRBV20-1 to TRBJ2-3; TRBD2 matches 11 bases. The CDR3 contains 15 residues. Germline values: CDR1 DFQATT, CDR2 SNEGSKA (reference sequence). Trimming removed 5 bases from V and 2 bases from J; junction bases left unmatched: 6. CDR3: CSALKLAGVTDTQYF. The DNA of the CDR3 is TGCAGTGCTCTCAAACTAGCGGGAGTCACAGATACGCAGTATTTT.

The sample holds many counts of this clonotype. The chain carries TRBV6-2 or TRBV6-3 and TRBJ2-7; 9 nucleotides line up with TRBD2. The trim removed 2 bases at V and 4 bases at J, leaving 6 bases unmatched. Germline V CDR1 and CDR2: MNHEY, SVGEGT. This CDR3 is built from 15 residues. The CDR3 coding sequence is TGTGCCAGCAGTTACCCTAGCGGGACAATATACGAGCAGTACTTC. Protein product: CASSYPSGTIYEQYF.

This clonotype was detected a few times. The rearrangement joins TRBV7-2 to TRBJ2-2; D gene ambiguous. This CDR3 is 14 amino acids long. V lost 1 base and J 6 bases, leaving 9 bases between the germline ends. Germline V CDR1 and CDR2: SGHTA, FQGNSA. The CDR3 is CASSLEVSPGELFF. CDR3 nucleotides: TGTGCCAGCAGCTTAGAAGTTTCTCCCGGGGAGCTGTTTTTT.

This clonotype was counted many times. A read error may produce the germline difference seen at one junction end. This rearrangement joins TRBV6-1 to TRBJ2-1; 9 positions match TRBD1. CDR3 size: 14 residues. The V gene's germline CDR1 is MNHNS and CDR2 SASEGT. The CDR3 bases are TGTGCCAGCAGGGGACAGGGACCCTACCATGAGCAGTTCTTC. It translates to CASRGQGPYHEQFF.

The V gene is TRBV7-2, the J gene TRBJ1-5, with 8 bases lining up with TRBD1. Unmatched junction bases numbered 4, after V lost 1 base and J lost 5 bases. The CDR3 runs to 15 residues. Germline V gene sequence: CDR1 SGHTA, CDR2 FQGNSA. This CDR3 reads CASSLGRGLYQPQHF. As DNA, the CDR3 is TGTGCCAGCAGCTTAGGCAGGGGGCTGTATCAGCCCCAGCATTTT.

This clonotype turned up a few times. The chain links TRBV7-2 to TRBJ2-7; D not resolved. Germline CDR1 is SGHTA and CDR2 is FQGNSA. This CDR3 has 15 amino acids. Trimming stripped 1 base from V and 0 bases from J, with 10 bases between. CDR3 amino acids: CASSLVPTLSYEQYF. CDR3 sequence (DNA): TGTGCCAGCAGCTTAGTACCCACCCTCTCCTACGAGCAGTACTTC.

In its sample, this clonotype was seen many times. The chain recombines TRBV4-1 with TRBJ1-1; a possible D gene is TRBD1 (5 bases). The CDR3 runs 13 residues. Germline loops: CDR1 MGHRA, CDR2 YSYEKL. V was trimmed by 4 bases and J by 3 bases, leaving 9 bases between them. CDR3 amino acids: CASSRQGDTEAFF. DNA for the CDR3: TGCGCCAGCAGCCGGCAGGGAGACACTGAAGCTTTCTTT.

This clonotype showed up just a few times. This chain links TRBV20-1 with TRBJ1-4, with a weak D call TRBD1 (6 bases). Per the germline V gene, CDR1 is DFQATT and CDR2 is SNEGSKA (reference sequence). This CDR3 has 15 amino acids. Trimming took off 0 bases at V and 0 bases at J, with 8 bases between the two ends. The CDR3 coding sequence is TGCAGTGCTAGAGAAGGGGGGCCAACTAATGAAAAACTGTTTTTT. As protein: CSAREGGPTNEKLFF.

J is TRBJ2-4 and V is TRBV18; D is tentatively TRBD1 or TRBD2 (5 bases each). Germline CDR1 and CDR2: KGHSH and LQKENI. There are 16 residues in the CDR3. The ends were cut back, 1 base at V and 0 bases at J, with 10 bases in the middle. CDR3 sequence reads: CASSPQGRAAKNIQYF. CDR3 nucleotides: TGTGCCAGCTCACCACAGGGACGGGCAGCCAAAAACATTCAGTACTTC.

V and J are TRBV18 and TRBJ2-7; D remains unclear. The V end was cut by 4 bases, the J end by 7 bases, with 8 bases between. The germline V gene has CDR1 KGHSH and CDR2 LQKENI. The CDR3 is 11 amino acids. CDR3 sequence (DNA): TGTGCCAGCTCACAAGGGTGGGAGCAGTACTTC. Its protein is CASSQGWEQYF.

The chain carries TRBV20-1 and TRBJ2-2, with D possibly being TRBD2 (6 bases). The CDR3 covers 15 residues. Germline loops: CDR1 DFQATT, CDR2 SNEGSKA (reference sequence). Trimming shortened V by 6 bases and J by 4 bases, and 18 bases separated the two germline ends. CDR3 amino acids: CSALPGEIFTGELFF. DNA of the CDR3: TGCAGTGCACTACCGGGGGAGATTTTCACCGGGGAGCTGTTTTTT.

This clonotype came up a few times. This rearrangement joins TRBV7-9 to TRBJ1-1; TRBD1 aligns across 7 bases. CDR1 and CDR2 (germline): SEHNR, FQNEAQ (reference sequence). This CDR3 contains 15 residues. Germline trimming cut 1 base from V and 2 bases from J; bases unmatched to any gene: 4. CDR3 region: CASSLVGTDNTEAFF. The DNA of the CDR3 is TGTGCCAGCAGCTTAGTTGGGACAGATAACACTGAAGCTTTCTTT.

Only a few counts were recorded for this clonotype. The V and J genes are TRBV20-1 and TRBJ2-3, with D possibly matching TRBD2 (5 bases). The CDR3 is 12 amino acids. Trimming cost V 5 bases and J 3 bases, with 9 bases left between them. Looked up from germline, CDR1 is DFQATT and CDR2 is SNEGSKA (reference sequence). CDR3 residues: CSARTGTDTQYF. CDR3 coding DNA: TGCAGTGCTCGGACTGGAACAGATACGCAGTATTTT.

There are many counts of this clonotype. This chain uses TRBV12-3 or TRBV12-4 with TRBJ2-7; 8 positions agree with TRBD2. V lost 5 bases, J lost 1 base, and 4 bases stayed unmatched. There are 14 residues in the CDR3. The CDR3 reads CASSKRGLSYEQYF. CDR3 bases: TGTGCCAGCAGTAAGCGGGGGCTTTCCTACGAGCAGTACTTC.

As regards this clonotype: An end of the junction does not agree with germline; a read error may underlie this. This chain connects TRBV11-2 to TRBJ2-1; no reliable D call. This CDR3 is built from 13 residues. CDR1 and CDR2 (germline): SGHAT, FQNNGV. DNA for the CDR3: TGTGCCAGCAGCTTAGGGCTGCTCCGGGTTCCCGACTTC. Translated: CASSLGLLRVPDF.

The genes are TRBV27 and TRBJ2-7, with 9 bases that match TRBD1. Germline lookup yields CDR1 MNHEY and CDR2 SMNVEV (reference sequence). The V gene end was trimmed by 6 bases and the J gene end by 6 bases; junction bases not matched to a gene: 15. There are 16 residues in the CDR3. The DNA for the CDR3 is TGTGCCAGCAGCTCCCGCCGGGACAGGGATGGGAGCGAGCAGTACTTC. This gives the protein CASSSRRDRDGSEQYF.

Only a few counts were recorded for this clonotype. This sequence joins TRBV5-8 and TRBJ2-5, with a possible D match to TRBD2 (6 bases). CDR3 length equals 16 residues. Germline CDR1 is SGHTS and CDR2 is YDEGEE. The V end was cut by 4 bases, the J end by 4 bases, with 20 bases between. CDR3 residues: CASSEWGVGSRETQYF. The CDR3 nucleotides are TGTGCCAGCAGCGAATGGGGGGTCGGGAGTCGAGAGACCCAGTACTTC.

The chain carries TRBV4-3 and TRBJ2-7; 10 bases line up with TRBD1. Germline loops: CDR1 LGHNA, CDR2 YSLEER. Losses at the gene ends were 0 bases for V and 6 bases for J; bases not matched to a gene: 11. This CDR3 comprises 17 residues. CDR3 in DNA: TGCGCCAGCAGCCAAGACCAATGGACAGGGGGTTGGGGCGAGCAGTACTTC. Translated, it gives CASSQDQWTGGWGEQYF.

The V call is TRBV7-2, the J call TRBJ2-3; 11 bases map to TRBD2. The ends lost 1 base at V and 2 bases at J; junction bases unmatched: 5. Looked up from germline, CDR1 is SGHTA and CDR2 is FQGNSA. This CDR3 region has 17 residues. Here the CDR3 reads CASSLVTSGEYTDTQYF. The CDR3, as DNA: TGTGCCAGCAGCTTAGTGACTAGCGGGGAGTACACAGATACGCAGTATTTT. The full variable domain, rest sourced from reference TRBV7-2 and TRBJ2-3, is GAGVSQSPSNKVTEKGKDVELRCDPISGHTALYWYRQSLGQGLEFLIYFQGNSAPDKSGLPSDRFSAERTGGSVSTLTIQRTQQEDSAVYLCASSLVTSGEYTDTQYFGPGTRLTVL.

This clonotype was seen a handful of times. The rearrangement uses TRBV5-1 and TRBJ2-3; TRBD1 or TRBD2 may be the D gene (6 bases each). Deletions cut 4 bases from V and 6 bases from J, with 18 bases between. CDR3 size: 15 residues. Germline V gene lookup returns CDR1 SGHRS and CDR2 YFSETQ. CDR3 amino acids: CASSPGQQRGDTQYF. DNA of the CDR3: TGCGCCAGCAGCCCGGGACAACAACGGGGGGATACGCAGTATTTT.

The chain combines TRBV27 with TRBJ2-7; weak D call: TRBD1 (5 bases). Trimming removed 3 bases at V and 1 base at J, with 10 bases between. The CDR3 runs to 14 residues. The germline V gene encodes CDR1 MNHEY and CDR2 SMNVEV (reference sequence). CDR3 sequence: CASSFVDSSYEQYF. The CDR3 nucleotides are TGTGCCAGCAGTTTCGTCGACAGTTCCTACGAGCAGTACTTC.

This clonotype was counted only a few times. The chain is built from TRBV5-1 and TRBJ2-5; possible D gene TRBD2, 6 bases. Germline V lookup: CDR1 SGHRS, CDR2 YFSETQ. V lost 4 bases, J lost 4 bases, and 17 bases lay in between. This CDR3 comprises 15 residues. The CDR3 protein is CASSKTWGEGETQYF. The CDR3 DNA is TGCGCCAGCAGCAAGACATGGGGGGAAGGAGAGACCCAGTACTTC.